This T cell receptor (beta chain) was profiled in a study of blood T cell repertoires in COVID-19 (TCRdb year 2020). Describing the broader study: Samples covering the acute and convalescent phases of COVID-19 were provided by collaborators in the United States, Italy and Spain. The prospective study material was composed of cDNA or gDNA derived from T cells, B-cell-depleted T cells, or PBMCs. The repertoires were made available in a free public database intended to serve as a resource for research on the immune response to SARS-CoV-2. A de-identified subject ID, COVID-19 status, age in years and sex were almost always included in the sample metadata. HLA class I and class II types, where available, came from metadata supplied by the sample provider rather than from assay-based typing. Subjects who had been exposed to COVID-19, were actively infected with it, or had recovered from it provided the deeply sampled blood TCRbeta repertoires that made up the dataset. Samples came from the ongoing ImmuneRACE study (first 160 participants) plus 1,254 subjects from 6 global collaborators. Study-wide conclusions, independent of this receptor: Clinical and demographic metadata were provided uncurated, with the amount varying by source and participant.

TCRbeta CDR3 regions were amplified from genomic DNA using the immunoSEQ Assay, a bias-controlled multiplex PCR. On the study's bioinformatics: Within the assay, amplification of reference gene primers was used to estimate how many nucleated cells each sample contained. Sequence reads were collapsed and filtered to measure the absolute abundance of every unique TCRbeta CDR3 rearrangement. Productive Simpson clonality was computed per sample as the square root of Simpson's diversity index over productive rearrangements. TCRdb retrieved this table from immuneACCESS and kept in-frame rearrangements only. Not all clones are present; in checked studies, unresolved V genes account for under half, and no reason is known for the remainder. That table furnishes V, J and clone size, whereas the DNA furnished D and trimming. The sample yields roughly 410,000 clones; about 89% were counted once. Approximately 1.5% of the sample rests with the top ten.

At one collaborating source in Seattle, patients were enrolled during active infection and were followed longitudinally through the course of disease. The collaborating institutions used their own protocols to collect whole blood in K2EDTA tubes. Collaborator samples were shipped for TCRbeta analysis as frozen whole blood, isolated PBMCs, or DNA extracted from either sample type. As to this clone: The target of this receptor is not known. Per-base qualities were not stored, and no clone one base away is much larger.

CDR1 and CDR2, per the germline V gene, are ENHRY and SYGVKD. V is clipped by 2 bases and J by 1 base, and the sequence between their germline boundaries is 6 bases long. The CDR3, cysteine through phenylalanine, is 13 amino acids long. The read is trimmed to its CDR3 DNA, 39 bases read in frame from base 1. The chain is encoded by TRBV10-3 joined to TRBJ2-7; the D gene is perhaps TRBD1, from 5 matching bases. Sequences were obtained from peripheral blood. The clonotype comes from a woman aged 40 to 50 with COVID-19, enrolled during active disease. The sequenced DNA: TGTGCCATCAGTGAGCCAGGGTCCTACGAGCAGTACTTC. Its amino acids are CAISEPGSYEQYF.